The rows below give T cell receptor beta chains drawn from one sample of a study of graft-versus-host responses after intestinal transplantation. Their specific antigens are unknown. Some clones are missing from TCRdb's copy, which holds only in-frame ones; the method was immunoSEQ multiplex PCR. The data contain tens of thousands of clones, 90% of them singletons. Sequencing was performed on unstimulated CD8+ T cells sorted from spleen or lymph node cells, taken before transplant. The receptor set was obtained from a human donor who was the organ donor for an intestinal transplant. Both conserved end residues are part of each CDR3. A D gene is named only where the DNA matches it firmly. The size field is filled for only some rows; it gives once, few, many or a size class.

.	TRBJ1-3	.	TRBV9	CASGGSSSGNTIYF	TGTGCCAGCGGGGGCAGTAGCTCTGGAAACACCATATATTTT
TRBD2	TRBJ2-7	.	TRBV7-2	CASSDSGRHEQYF	TGTGCCAGCAGTGACTCCGGGAGGCACGAGCAGTACTTC
.	TRBJ2-7	.	TRBV19	CASSNSSYEQYF	TGTGCCAGTAGTAACAGCTCCTACGAGCAGTACTTC
.	TRBJ2-1	.	TRBV6-6	CASSKGTSEYNEQFF	TGTGCCAGCAGCAAAGGGACTTCGGAGTACAATGAGCAGTTCTTC
.	TRBJ2-3	.	TRBV11-2	CASRPTYSSTDTQYF	TGTGCCAGCAGACCGACTTACTCTAGCACAGATACGCAGTATTTT
TRBD2	TRBJ2-1	.	TRBV19	CASSYSGVLYNEQFF	TGTGCCAGTAGTTATAGCGGGGTATTATACAATGAGCAGTTCTTC
.	TRBJ1-5	once	TRBV10-3	CAISESGGQPQHF	TGTGCCATCAGTGAGTCGGGGGGTCAGCCCCAGCATTTT
TRBD2	TRBJ2-7	.	TRBV28	CASSPAGGYEQYF	TGTGCCAGCAGCCCTGCGGGGGGCTACGAGCAGTACTTC
TRBD2	TRBJ2-1	few	TRBV19	CASSPGLTWDEQFF	TGTGCCAGTAGTCCGGGACTAACCTGGGATGAGCAGTTCTTC
TRBD1	TRBJ2-7	.	TRBV7-8	CASSSAGTGEYEQYF	TGTGCCAGCAGCTCAGCCGGGACAGGGGAATACGAGCAGTACTTC
.	TRBJ2-1	.	TRBV5-5	CASSLVINEQFF	TGTGCCAGCAGCTTGGTCATCAATGAGCAGTTCTTC
.	TRBJ2-4	.	TRBV4-2	CASSQGHYCAKNIQYF	TGTGCCAGCAGCCAAGGCCACTATTGTGCCAAAAACATTCAGTACTTC
.	TRBJ2-1	.	TRBV6-5	CASSYGPHRYNEQFF	TGTGCCAGCAGTTACGGCCCACACCGCTACAATGAGCAGTTCTTC
.	TRBJ2-7	.	TRBV7-6	CASSLGSGETYEQYF	TGTGCCAGCAGCTTAGGATCAGGCGAGACCTACGAGCAGTACTTC
.	TRBJ2-5	.	TRBV2	CASSDKGGREGQETQYF	TGTGCCAGCAGCGATAAGGGGGGTAGGGAGGGCCAAGAGACCCAGTACTTC
TRBD1	TRBJ2-5	.	TRBV29-1	CSVLPPGQGDF	TGCAGCGTTTTGCCTCCGGGACAGGGAGACTTC
TRBD1	TRBJ2-7	.	TRBV7-3	CASSTTGTGGDEQYF	TGTGCCAGCAGCACAACCGGGACAGGGGGCGACGAGCAGTACTTC
TRBD1	TRBJ1-1	.	TRBV19	CASKRGQGSEAFF	TGTGCCAGTAAAAGGGGACAGGGGTCCGAAGCTTTCTTT
TRBD1	TRBJ1-5	.	TRBV7-6	CASSLVGGLRQPQHF	TGTGCCAGCAGCTTAGTAGGGGGCCTGCGGCAGCCCCAGCATTTT
TRBD1	TRBJ1-6	.	TRBV28	CASSLEGTGGGSPLHF	TGTGCCAGCAGTTTAGAAGGGACAGGAGGAGGTTCACCCCTCCACTTT
.	TRBJ1-2	.	TRBV19	CASSNPDSSNYGYTF	TGTGCCAGTAGTAACCCCGACAGTTCTAACTATGGCTACACCTTC
TRBD1	TRBJ2-7	.	TRBV7-9	CASSTSDRGPTYEQYF	TGTGCCAGCAGCACCTCCGACAGGGGGCCCACCTACGAGCAGTACTTC
TRBD1	TRBJ1-1	.	TRBV6-5	CASRIGTGPNTEAFF	TGTGCCAGCAGAATCGGGACAGGTCCAAACACTGAAGCTTTCTTT
.	TRBJ1-5	.	TRBV19	CASTPQPGHYNQPQHF	TGTGCCAGTACCCCCCAACCGGGACACTATAATCAGCCCCAGCATTTT
TRBD2	TRBJ2-1	.	TRBV2	CASNRRLAVSYNEQFF	TGTGCCAGCAATCGAAGACTAGCGGTTTCCTACAATGAGCAGTTCTTC
.	TRBJ1-2	.	TRBV29-1	CSGGVAGGYTF	TGCAGCGGCGGGGTCGCCGGTGGCTACACCTTC
.	TRBJ2-7	.	TRBV6-5	CASSYGATDSPYEQYF	TGTGCCAGCAGTTACGGAGCGACAGATTCCCCCTACGAGCAGTACTTC
TRBD1	TRBJ2-7	.	TRBV7-9	CASSLARDRVSYEQYF	TGTGCCAGCAGCTTAGCCAGGGACAGGGTTTCCTACGAGCAGTACTTC
TRBD2	TRBJ2-7	.	TRBV30	CAWRRSRELRDEQYF	TGTGCCTGGAGAAGGTCGCGGGAGTTGCGCGACGAGCAGTACTTC
.	TRBJ1-2	.	TRBV7-8	CASSLVGPGGYTF	TGTGCCAGCAGCTTAGTAGGGCCGGGGGGCTACACCTTC
.	TRBJ2-7	.	TRBV28	CASSFGYEQYF	TGTGCCAGCAGTTTCGGCTACGAGCAGTACTTC
.	TRBJ2-1	.	TRBV7-6	CASSLGAGNEQFF	TGTGCCAGCAGCTTAGGAGCCGGTAATGAGCAGTTCTTC
.	TRBJ2-2	.	TRBV19	CYRVWRSGELFF	TGCTATCGGGTATGGCGTTCCGGGGAGCTGTTTTTT
TRBD1	TRBJ2-7	.	TRBV9	CASSVGRTGDHEQYF	TGTGCCAGCAGCGTAGGGCGGACAGGGGACCACGAGCAGTACTTC
TRBD1	TRBJ2-7	.	TRBV6-5	CASSYGTDYEQYF	TGTGCCAGCAGTTACGGGACAGACTACGAGCAGTACTTC
.	TRBJ1-1	.	TRBV6-1	CASSDRVGAFF	TGTGCCAGCAGTGACAGGGTGGGAGCTTTCTTT
TRBD1	TRBJ2-1	once	TRBV2	CAILRGTGYNEQFF	TGTGCCATTTTGAGGGGGACAGGGTACAATGAGCAGTTCTTC
TRBD1	TRBJ1-1	once	TRBV14	CASSQWTGSTEAFF	TGTGCCAGCAGCCAATGGACAGGGAGCACTGAAGCTTTCTTT
TRBD2	TRBJ2-7	.	TRBV27	CASSLSSGRSSYEQYF	TGTGCCAGCAGTTTATCTAGCGGGAGGAGCTCCTACGAGCAGTACTTC
TRBD1	TRBJ1-5	.	TRBV28	CASSFRTGRQPQHF	TGTGCCAGCAGTTTCCGGACAGGGAGACAGCCCCAGCATTTT
.	TRBJ2-3	.	TRBV2	CASSPYTDTQYF	TGTGCCAGCAGTCCTTATACAGATACGCAGTATTTT
.	TRBJ2-1	.	TRBV9	CASSVAYGPLYNEQFF	TGTGCCAGCAGCGTAGCATATGGCCCCCTCTACAATGAGCAGTTCTTC
TRBD1	TRBJ2-7	.	TRBV28	CASTPGQGRIGYEQYF	TGTGCCAGCACCCCGGGACAGGGACGAATTGGCTACGAGCAGTACTTC
.	TRBJ2-3	.	TRBV7-3	CASSQVPHTHTDTQYF	TGTGCCAGCAGCCAAGTACCACACACACACACAGATACGCAGTATTTT
TRBD1	TRBJ2-1	.	TRBV13	CASSYDRGDEQFF	TGTGCCAGCAGCTATGACAGGGGCGATGAGCAGTTCTTC
.	TRBJ2-1	.	TRBV7-9	CASSSDRTSYNEQFF	TGTGCCAGCAGCTCAGACAGAACCTCCTACAATGAGCAGTTCTTC
.	TRBJ1-3	.	TRBV13	CASSPGGGRSPGNTIYF	TGTGCCAGCAGCCCCGGGGGTGGGCGATCCCCTGGAAACACCATATATTTT
.	TRBJ1-1	.	TRBV4-3	CASSQGGGGTEAFF	TGCGCCAGCAGCCAAGGGGGGGGTGGCACTGAAGCTTTCTTT
.	TRBJ2-5	.	TRBV11-1	CASSYRQDQETQYF	TGTGCCAGCAGTTATAGACAGGACCAAGAGACCCAGTACTTC
TRBD2	TRBJ2-1	.	TRBV30	CAWAGGSYNEQFF	TGTGCCTGGGCGGGGGGTTCCTACAATGAGCAGTTCTTC
.	TRBJ1-2	.	TRBV18	CASSPAIREINYGYTF	TGTGCCAGCTCACCAGCTATAAGAGAAATCAACTATGGCTACACCTTC
TRBD2	TRBJ2-3	.	TRBV28	CASSPLTSGFTDTQYF	TGTGCCAGCAGTCCCCTGACTAGCGGGTTCACAGATACGCAGTATTTT
.	TRBJ1-2	.	TRBV7-8	CASSFFRQANYGYTF	TGTGCCAGCAGCTTTTTCAGACAGGCGAACTATGGCTACACCTTC